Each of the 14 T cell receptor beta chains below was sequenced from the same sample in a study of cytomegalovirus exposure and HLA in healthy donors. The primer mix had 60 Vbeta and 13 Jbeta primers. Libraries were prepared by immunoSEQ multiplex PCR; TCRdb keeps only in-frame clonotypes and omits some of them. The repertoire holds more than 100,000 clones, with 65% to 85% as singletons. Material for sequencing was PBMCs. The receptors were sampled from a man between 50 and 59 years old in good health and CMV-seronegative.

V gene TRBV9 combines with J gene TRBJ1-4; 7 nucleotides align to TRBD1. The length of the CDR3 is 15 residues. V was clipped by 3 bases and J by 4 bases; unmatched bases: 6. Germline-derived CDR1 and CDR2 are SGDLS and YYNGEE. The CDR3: CASSETGAFNEKLFF. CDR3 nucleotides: TGTGCCAGCAGCGAAACAGGGGCCTTTAATGAAAAACTGTTTTTT.

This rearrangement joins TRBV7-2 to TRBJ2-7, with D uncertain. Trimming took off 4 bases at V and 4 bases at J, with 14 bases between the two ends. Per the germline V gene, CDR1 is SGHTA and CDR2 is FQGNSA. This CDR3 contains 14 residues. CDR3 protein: CASSSTPVGYEQYF. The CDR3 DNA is TGTGCCAGCAGCTCAACTCCCGTCGGTTACGAGCAGTACTTC.

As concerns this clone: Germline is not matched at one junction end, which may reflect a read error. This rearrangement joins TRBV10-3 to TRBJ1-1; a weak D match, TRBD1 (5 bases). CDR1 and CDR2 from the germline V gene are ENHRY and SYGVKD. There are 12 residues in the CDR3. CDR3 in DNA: TGTGCCGTCAGGGTTAGGAACACTGAAGCTTTCTTT. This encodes CAVRVRNTEAFF.

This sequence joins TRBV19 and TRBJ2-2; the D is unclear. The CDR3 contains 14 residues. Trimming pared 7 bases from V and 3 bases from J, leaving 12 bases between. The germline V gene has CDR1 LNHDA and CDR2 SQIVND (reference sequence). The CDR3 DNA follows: TGTGCCAGTAACGGAGTGCGTGACACCGGGGAGCTGTTTTTT. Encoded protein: CASNGVRDTGELFF.

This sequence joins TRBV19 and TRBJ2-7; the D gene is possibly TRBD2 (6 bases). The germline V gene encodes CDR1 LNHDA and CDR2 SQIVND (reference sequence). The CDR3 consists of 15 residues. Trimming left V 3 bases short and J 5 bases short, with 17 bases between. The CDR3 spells CASSIREAGKDEQYF. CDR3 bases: TGTGCCAGTAGTATTAGGGAGGCGGGAAAGGACGAGCAGTACTTC.

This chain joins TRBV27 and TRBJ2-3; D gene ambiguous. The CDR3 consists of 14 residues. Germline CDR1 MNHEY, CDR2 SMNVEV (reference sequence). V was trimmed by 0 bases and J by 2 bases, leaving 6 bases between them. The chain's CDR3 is CASSLSASTDTQYF. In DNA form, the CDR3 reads TGTGCCAGCAGTTTATCAGCTTCCACAGATACGCAGTATTTT.

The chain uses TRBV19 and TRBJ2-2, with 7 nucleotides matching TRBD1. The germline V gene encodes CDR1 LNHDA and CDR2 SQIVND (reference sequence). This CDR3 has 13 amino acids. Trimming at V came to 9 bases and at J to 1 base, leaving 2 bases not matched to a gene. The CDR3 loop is CASRTGNTGELFF. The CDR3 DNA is TGTGCCAGCCGGACAGGGAACACCGGGGAGCTGTTTTTT.

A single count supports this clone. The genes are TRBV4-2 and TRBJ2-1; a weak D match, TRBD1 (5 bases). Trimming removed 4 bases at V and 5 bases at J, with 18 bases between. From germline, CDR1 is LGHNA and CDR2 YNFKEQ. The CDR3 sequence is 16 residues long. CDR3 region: CASSRVEDRFDNEQFF. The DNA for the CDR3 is TGTGCCAGCAGCCGAGTGGAAGACAGATTCGACAATGAGCAGTTCTTC.

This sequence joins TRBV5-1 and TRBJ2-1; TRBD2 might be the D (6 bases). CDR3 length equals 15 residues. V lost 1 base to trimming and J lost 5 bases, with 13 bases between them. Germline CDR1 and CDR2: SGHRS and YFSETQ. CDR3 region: CASSLRRGRDNEQFF. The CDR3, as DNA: TGCGCCAGCAGCTTGCGGCGGGGCCGCGACAATGAGCAGTTCTTC.

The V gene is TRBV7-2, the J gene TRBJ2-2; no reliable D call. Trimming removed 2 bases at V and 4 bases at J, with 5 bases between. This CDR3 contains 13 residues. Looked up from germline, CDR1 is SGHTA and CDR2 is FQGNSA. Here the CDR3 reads CASSLTATGELFF. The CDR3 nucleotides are TGTGCCAGCAGCTTAACAGCCACCGGGGAGCTGTTTTTT.

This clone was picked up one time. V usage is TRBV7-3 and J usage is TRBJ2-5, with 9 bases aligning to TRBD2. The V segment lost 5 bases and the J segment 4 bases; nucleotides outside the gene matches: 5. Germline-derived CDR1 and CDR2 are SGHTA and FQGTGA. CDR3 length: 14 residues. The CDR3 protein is CASSPSGAGETQYF. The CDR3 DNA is TGTGCCAGCAGCCCTAGCGGGGCTGGAGAGACCCAGTACTTC.

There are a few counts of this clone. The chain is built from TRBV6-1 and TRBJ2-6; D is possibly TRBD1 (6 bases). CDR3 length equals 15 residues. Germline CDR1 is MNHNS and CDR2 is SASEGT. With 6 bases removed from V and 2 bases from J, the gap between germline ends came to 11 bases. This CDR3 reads CASRGQPPGANVLTF. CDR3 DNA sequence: TGTGCCAGCAGAGGACAGCCTCCTGGGGCCAACGTCCTGACTTTC.

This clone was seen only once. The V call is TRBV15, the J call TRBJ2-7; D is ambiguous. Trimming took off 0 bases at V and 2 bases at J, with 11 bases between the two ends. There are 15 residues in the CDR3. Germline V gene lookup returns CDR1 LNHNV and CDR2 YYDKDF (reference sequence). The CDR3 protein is CATSRDPGSTYEQYF. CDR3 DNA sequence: TGTGCCACCAGCAGAGATCCAGGCAGTACCTACGAGCAGTACTTC. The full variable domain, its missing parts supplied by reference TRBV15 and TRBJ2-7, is DAMVIQNPRYQVTQFGKPVTLSCSQTLNHNVMYWYQQKSSQAPKLLFHYYDKDFNNEADTPDNFQSRRPNTSFCFLDIRSPGLGDTAMYLCATSRDPGSTYEQYFGPGTRLTVT.

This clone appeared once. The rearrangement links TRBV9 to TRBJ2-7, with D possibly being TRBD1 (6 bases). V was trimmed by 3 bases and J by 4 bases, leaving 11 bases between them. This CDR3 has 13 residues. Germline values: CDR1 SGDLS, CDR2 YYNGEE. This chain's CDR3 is CASSGTAEYEQYF. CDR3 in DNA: TGTGCCAGCAGCGGGACAGCGGAGTACGAGCAGTACTTC.